The rows below give T cell receptor beta chains drawn from one sample of a study of T cells after somatic rescue of genetic block. Assay used: immunoSEQ multiplex PCR; TCRdb lists only in-frame clones, some missing. This sample has 45,000 to 55,000 clones, with around 96% found just once. The sample consisted of peripheral blood mononuclear cells (PBMCs). The receptors shown here come from a child younger than two. The conserved cysteine and the conserved F or W are not part of the CDR3 here.

J | V | length | CDR3
TRBJ1-6 | TRBV6-5 | 13 | ASSRGPGGVSPLH
. | TRBV6-9 | 11 | ASSSRDTYEQY
TRBJ1-1 | TRBV4-2 | 11 | ASSRQTNTEAF
TRBJ1-1 | TRBV10-3 | 11 | AISESLGIQAF
TRBJ2-1 | TRBV7-8 | 12 | ASSSRASYNEQF
TRBJ2-2 | TRBV28 | 12 | ASSSRTRTGELF
TRBJ2-2 | TRBV6-5 | 13 | ASSYDRGSTGELF
TRBJ2-7 | TRBV28 | 9 | ASRTGGEQY
TRBJ2-7 | TRBV5-5 | 10 | ASSASGYEQY
TRBJ2-5 | TRBV28 | 10 | ASRNRGETQY
TRBJ1-1 | TRBV25-1 | 11 | ASSEGWGTEAF
TRBJ2-3 | TRBV7-2 | 14 | ASSLAPGRPPDTQY
TRBJ1-4 | TRBV9 | 10 | ASSGHNEKLF
TRBJ2-7 | TRBV27 | 9 | ASRRSYEQY
TRBJ2-1 | TRBV5-1 | 13 | ASSLAGAGYNEQF
TRBJ2-5 | TRBV5-8 | 11 | ASSFGRGQTQY
TRBJ2-5 | TRBV6-6 | 9 | ASSGRETQY
TRBJ2-7 | TRBV4-2 | 11 | ASSHPTGDEQY
TRBJ2-2 | TRBV7-6 | 11 | ASSIRNTGELF
TRBJ2-5 | TRBV6-5 | 12 | ASRPTTYQETQY
TRBJ2-7 | TRBV11-3 | 12 | ASSPGTGGYEQY
TRBJ1-5 | TRBV27 | 12 | ASSLGGVNQPQH
TRBJ1-6 | TRBV4-2 | 13 | ASSQDRSKASPLH
TRBJ2-5 | TRBV2 | 11 | ASKRYREETQY
TRBJ2-5 | TRBV4-2 | 12 | ASSRRLAENTQY
TRBJ2-3 | TRBV7-3 | 11 | ASSFSGADTQY
TRBJ2-1 | TRBV9 | 13 | ASSTGTSGSNEQF
TRBJ1-5 | TRBV7-9 | 13 | ASSLDGYSNQPQH
TRBJ1-3 | TRBV7-2 | 13 | ASSPGGGVGNTIY
TRBJ2-5 | TRBV5-4 | 11 | ASSWRDRETQY
TRBJ2-1 | TRBV6-6 | 13 | ASSLLAGEGHEQF
TRBJ1-1 | TRBV9 | 13 | ASSVEADMNTEAF
TRBJ1-2 | TRBV6-5 | 9 | ASSQGYGYT
TRBJ2-6 | TRBV7-3 | 12 | ASSFGPGANVLT
TRBJ1-2 | TRBV6-1 | 12 | ASSLQGGRYGYT
TRBJ2-2 | TRBV4-2 | 15 | ASSQEGGLADTGELF
TRBJ2-7 | TRBV7-3 | 14 | ASSLLPGTSGTEQY
TRBJ1-1 | TRBV11-3 | 10 | ASSLDNTEAF
TRBJ2-7 | TRBV5-6 | 13 | ASSLGANGQREQY
TRBJ2-2 | TRBV5-1 | 12 | ASSKGQNTGELF
TRBJ1-2 | TRBV19 | 12 | ASTPGTGGYGYT
TRBJ1-5 | TRBV10-2 | 13 | ASRDRGPTNQPQH
TRBJ2-7 | TRBV5-4 | 12 | ASSRRVSSYEQY
TRBJ1-1 | TRBV19 | 11 | ASSPRQALEAF
TRBJ1-2 | TRBV14 | 11 | ASSQDAFYGYT
TRBJ2-7 | TRBV7-2 | 12 | ASSPRTGYLEQY
TRBJ2-6 | TRBV5-1 | 15 | ARSPGQGSTGANVPT
TRBJ2-7 | TRBV6-5 | 12 | ASSYTGQSYEQY
TRBJ2-1 | TRBV5-6 | 14 | ASSSLAGPSYNEQF
TRBJ1-3 | TRBV2 | 14 | ASSKLVQGTGNTIY
TRBJ2-1 | TRBV7-2 | 16 | ASSLWTSGRRTYNEQF
TRBJ2-2 | TRBV10-1 | 14 | ASRYLTSVNTGELF
TRBJ2-7 | TRBV4-1 | 14 | ASSQDRHTSSYEQY
TRBJ1-2 | TRBV6-1 | 11 | ASSEEQGGGYT
TRBJ1-5 | TRBV2 | 12 | ASSDRSGNQPQH
TRBJ1-5 | TRBV21-1 | 14 | ASSMGHAYSNQPQH
TRBJ2-1 | TRBV6-6 | 14 | ASSYPAGGPKYEQF